Sequencing of this T cell receptor (beta chain) was carried out in a study of blood T cell repertoires in COVID-19. Residents of 24 US areas, aged roughly 18 to 89 years, made up the participants. V was clipped by 2 bases and J by 0 bases; unmatched bases: 11. CDR3 length: 18 amino acids. The germline V gene encodes CDR1 MGHRA and CDR2 YSYEKL. Using immunoSEQ multiplex PCR, the repertoire was profiled, and TCRdb retains in-frame clones only, with some absent. The table has a few hundred thousand clones, 70% to 90% seen once. Sequencing was done on a sample of PBMCs or T cells enriched from blood (not recorded which). The receptor was isolated from a woman in her thirties or forties with acute COVID-19. The chain carries TRBV4-1 and TRBJ1-1; TRBD1 matches 8 bases. The CDR3 bases are TGCGCCAGCAGCCAACCCAGCCGCGACAGGGGAATGAACACTGAAGCTTTCTTT. Translation gives CASSQPSRDRGMNTEAFF.